This T cell receptor (beta chain) was sequenced for a study of PD-1 blockade in classical Hodgkin lymphoma. Findings of the study overall: Compared with healthy donors, newly diagnosed patients reportedly showed lower baseline TCR diversity. By cycle point C4D1, TCR diversity had risen significantly in CD4+ cells (but not CD8+ cells). Those achieving complete response showed baseline diversity like newly diagnosed patients.

V was trimmed by 4 bases and J by 0 bases, leaving 10 bases between them. Germline CDR1 reads LGHNA; CDR2 reads YSLEER. The CDR3 contains 15 residues. Brentuximab vedotin exposure varied, and every patient relapsed after autologous stem cell transplantation. With regard to this clone: Its cognate antigen is unknown.

Assay: immunoSEQ multiplex PCR; the TCRdb copy retains only in-frame clones and omits some. The sample lists 57,000 or so clones, roughly 88% occurring once. This sequence originates from a human donor with classical Hodgkin lymphoma. The chain combines TRBV4-3 with TRBJ1-5; D is undetermined. Here the sequenced sample was peripheral blood mononuclear cells (PBMCs), taken at baseline. CDR3 amino acids: CASSLDMISNQPQHF. CDR3 DNA sequence: TGCGCCAGCAGCCTTGACATGATTAGCAATCAGCCCCAGCATTTT.